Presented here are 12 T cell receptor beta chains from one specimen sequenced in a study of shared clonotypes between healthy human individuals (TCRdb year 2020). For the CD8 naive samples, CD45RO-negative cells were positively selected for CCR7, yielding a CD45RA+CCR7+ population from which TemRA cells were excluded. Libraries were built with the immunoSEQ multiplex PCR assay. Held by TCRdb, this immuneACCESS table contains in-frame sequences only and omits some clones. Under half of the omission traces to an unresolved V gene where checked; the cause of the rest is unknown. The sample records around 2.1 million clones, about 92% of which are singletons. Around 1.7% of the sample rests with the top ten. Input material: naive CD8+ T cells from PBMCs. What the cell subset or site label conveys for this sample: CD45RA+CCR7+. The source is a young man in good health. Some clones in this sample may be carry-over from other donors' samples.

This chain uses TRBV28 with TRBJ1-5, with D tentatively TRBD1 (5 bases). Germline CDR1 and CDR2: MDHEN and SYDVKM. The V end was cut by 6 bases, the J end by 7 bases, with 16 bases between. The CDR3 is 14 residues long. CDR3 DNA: TGTGCCAGCAGGTCTCCAGGGATTCAGCAGCCCCAGCATTTT. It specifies CASRSPGIQQPQHF.

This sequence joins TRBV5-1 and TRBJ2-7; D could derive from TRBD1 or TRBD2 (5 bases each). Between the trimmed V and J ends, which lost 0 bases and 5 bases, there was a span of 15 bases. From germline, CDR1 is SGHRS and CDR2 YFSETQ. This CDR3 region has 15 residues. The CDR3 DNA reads TGCGCCAGCAGCTTGGGAGGGGTTGTCGTGGACGAGCAGTACTTC. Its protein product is CASSLGGVVVDEQYF.

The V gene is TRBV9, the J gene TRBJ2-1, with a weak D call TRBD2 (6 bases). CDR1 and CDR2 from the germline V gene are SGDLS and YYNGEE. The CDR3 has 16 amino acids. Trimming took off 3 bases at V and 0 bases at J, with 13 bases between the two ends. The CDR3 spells CASSGTAGSSYNEQFF. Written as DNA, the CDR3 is TGTGCCAGCAGCGGAACAGCGGGCAGCTCCTACAATGAGCAGTTCTTC. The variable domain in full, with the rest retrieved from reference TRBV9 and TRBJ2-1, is DSGVTQTPKHLITATGQRVTLRCSPRSGDLSVYWYQQSLDQGLQFLIQYYNGEERAKGNILERFSAQQFPDLHSELNLSSLELGDSALYFCASSGTAGSSYNEQFFGPGTRLTVL.

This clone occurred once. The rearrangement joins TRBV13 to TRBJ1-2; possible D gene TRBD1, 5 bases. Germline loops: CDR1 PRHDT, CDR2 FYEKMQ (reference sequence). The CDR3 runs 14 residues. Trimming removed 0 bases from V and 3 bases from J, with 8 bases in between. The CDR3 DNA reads TGTGCCAGCAGCTTAGGGCAGGGTGACTATGGCTACACCTTC. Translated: CASSLGQGDYGYTF.

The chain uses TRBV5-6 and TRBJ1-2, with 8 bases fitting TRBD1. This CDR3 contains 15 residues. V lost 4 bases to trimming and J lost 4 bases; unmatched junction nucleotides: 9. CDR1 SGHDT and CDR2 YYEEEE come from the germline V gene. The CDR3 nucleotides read TGTGCCAGCAGCAGCGGACAGGGTTTTTTCTATGGCTACACCTTC. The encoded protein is CASSSGQGFFYGYTF.

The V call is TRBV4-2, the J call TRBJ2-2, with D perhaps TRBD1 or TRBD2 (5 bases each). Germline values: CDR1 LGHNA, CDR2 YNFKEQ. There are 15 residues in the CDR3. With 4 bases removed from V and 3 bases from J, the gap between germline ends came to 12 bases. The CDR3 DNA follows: TGTGCCAGCAGCCGTGGGGTGGGGGACACCGGGGAGCTGTTTTTT. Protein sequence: CASSRGVGDTGELFF.

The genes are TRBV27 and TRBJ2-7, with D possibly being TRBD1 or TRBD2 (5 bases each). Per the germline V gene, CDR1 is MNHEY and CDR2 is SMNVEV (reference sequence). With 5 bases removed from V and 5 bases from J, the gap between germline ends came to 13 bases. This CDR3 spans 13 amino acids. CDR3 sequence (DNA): TGTGCCAGCAGTCCAGTGGGGACCGACGAGCAGTACTTC. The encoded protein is CASSPVGTDEQYF.

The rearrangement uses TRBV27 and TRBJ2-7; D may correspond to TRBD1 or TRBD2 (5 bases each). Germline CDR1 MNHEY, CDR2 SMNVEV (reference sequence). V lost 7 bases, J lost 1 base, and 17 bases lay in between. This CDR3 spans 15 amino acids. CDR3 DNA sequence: TGTGCCAGCACCAGAACGGGGCAGGGTTCCTACGAGCAGTACTTC. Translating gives CASTRTGQGSYEQYF.

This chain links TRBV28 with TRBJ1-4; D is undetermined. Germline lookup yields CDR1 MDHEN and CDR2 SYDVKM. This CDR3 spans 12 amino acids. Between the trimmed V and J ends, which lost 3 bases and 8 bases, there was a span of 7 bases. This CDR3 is CASSLVLEKLFF. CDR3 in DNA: TGTGCCAGCAGTTTGGTGTTGGAAAAACTGTTTTTT.

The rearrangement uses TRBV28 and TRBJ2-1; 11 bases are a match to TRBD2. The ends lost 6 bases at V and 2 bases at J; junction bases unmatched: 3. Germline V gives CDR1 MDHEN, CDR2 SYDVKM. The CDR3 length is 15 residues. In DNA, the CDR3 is TGTGCCAGCAGCATGACTAGCGGGACCTACAATGAGCAGTTCTTC. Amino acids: CASSMTSGTYNEQFF.

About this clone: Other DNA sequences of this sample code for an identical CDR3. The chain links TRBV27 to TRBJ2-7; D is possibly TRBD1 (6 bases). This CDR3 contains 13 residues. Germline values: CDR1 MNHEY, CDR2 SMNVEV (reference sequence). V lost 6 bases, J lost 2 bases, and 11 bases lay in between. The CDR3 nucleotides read TGTGCCAGCAGCCTGACAGGCCCCTACGAGCAGTACTTC. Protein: CASSLTGPYEQYF.

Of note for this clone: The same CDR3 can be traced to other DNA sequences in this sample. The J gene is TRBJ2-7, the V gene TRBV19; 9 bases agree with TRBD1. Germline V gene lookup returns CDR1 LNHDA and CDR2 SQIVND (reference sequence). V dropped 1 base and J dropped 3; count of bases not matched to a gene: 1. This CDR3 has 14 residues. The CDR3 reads CASSIGDRVYEQYF. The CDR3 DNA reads TGTGCCAGTAGTATAGGGGACAGGGTCTACGAGCAGTACTTC.